The 24 T cell receptor beta chains reported below all come from one sample, sequenced in a study of vaccination and CD4 T cells after COVID-19. Cultured CD4+ T cell DNA was sequenced using the Oncomine TCR Beta short-read assay. Each CDR3 protein gets one entry after TCRdb re-called the PCR reads with MiXCR. Among more than 10,000 distinct CDR3 sequences listed, around half were seen once. The antigens for these receptors are not known. Treatment defined: roughly 11-day PBMC culture with coronavirus spike peptide pools or control peptides (ViraFEST assay). Sequencing input: CD4+ T cells from blood, cultured in vitro. The origin of the receptors is a human donor who had recovered from COVID-19.

The V call is TRBV7-2, the J call TRBJ2-5; D is perhaps TRBD2 (7 bases). CDR1 is SGHTA and CDR2 is FQGNSA in the germline V gene. The CDR3 totals 15 residues. V lost 6 bases and J 4 bases, leaving 18 bases between the germline ends. The CDR3: CASSSRGPSGETQYF. The CDR3 DNA is TGTGCCAGCAGTTCGCGGGGGCCCAGCGGAGAGACCCAGTACTTC.

The count of this clonotype is one. The chain couples TRBV5-3 to TRBJ2-3, with D hard to call. TRBV5-3 is flagged as an ORF with uncertain function. Trimming removed 0 bases from V and 4 bases from J, with 9 bases in between. The CDR3 has 14 amino acids. The CDR3 sequence: CARSLDPYADTQYF. CDR3 nucleotide sequence: TGTGCCAGAAGCTTGGACCCGTATGCAGATACGCAGTATTTT.

J is TRBJ2-5 and V is TRBV20-1; TRBD1 agrees at 8 bases. Per the germline V gene, CDR1 is DFQATT and CDR2 is SNEGSKA (reference sequence). V shed 6 bases and J 2 bases; nucleotides not matched to a gene: 8. This CDR3 contains 14 residues. CDR3 sequence: CSAIAQGGQETQYF. DNA for the CDR3: TGCAGTGCAATTGCACAGGGGGGTCAAGAGACCCAGTACTTC.

The J gene is TRBJ2-3, the V gene TRBV4-3, with TRBD1 identical over 7 bases. This CDR3 is 15 amino acids long. J was trimmed by 1 base and V by 1 base; bases with no gene match: 2. Per the germline V gene, CDR1 is LGHNA and CDR2 is YSLEER. In DNA, the CDR3 is TGCGCCAGCAGCCAAGTTGGGACAGGCACAGATACGCAGTATTTT. Its translation is CASSQVGTGTDTQYF.

This chain joins TRBV12-5 and TRBJ2-1; D unresolved. The CDR3 is 15 amino acids. The V end was cut by 2 bases, the J end by 5 bases, with 13 bases between. Germline V gene lookup returns CDR1 LGHNT and CDR2 FRNRAP. For the CDR3, the DNA is TGTGCTAGTGGTTTGTTTGTGGTCGTAGACAATGAGCAGTTCTTC. Amino acid sequence: CASGLFVVVDNEQFF.

The chain is built from TRBV2 and TRBJ1-6; 7 bases line up with TRBD1. The V gene end was trimmed by 10 bases and the J gene end by 7 bases; junction bases not matched to a gene: 16. Per germline, CDR1 SNHLY and CDR2 FYNNEI. CDR3 length: 16 amino acids. This chain's CDR3 is CAKDRVALGANSPLHF. For the CDR3, the DNA is TGTGCCAAAGACAGGGTTGCCCTCGGAGCAAATTCACCCCTCCACTTT. Drawing the rest from reference TRBV2 and TRBJ1-6, the complete variable domain is EPEVTQTPSHQVTQMGQEVILRCVPISNHLYFYWYRQILGQKVEFLVSFYNNEISEKSEIFDDQFSVERPDGSNFTLKIRSTKLEDSAMYFCAKDRVALGANSPLHFGNGTRLTVT.

The chain recombines TRBV7-2 with TRBJ2-7; 7 nucleotides agree with TRBD1. Germline assignment: CDR1 SGHTA and CDR2 FQGNSA. V was clipped by 5 bases and J by 1 base; unmatched bases: 11. The CDR3 length is 16 residues. CDR3 protein: CASSPNRRDSSYEQYF. The CDR3 DNA reads TGTGCCAGCAGCCCAAACCGCCGGGACAGTTCCTACGAGCAGTACTTC.

J is TRBJ1-4 and V is TRBV19; a weak D match, TRBD1 (5 bases). CDR3 size: 15 residues. Trimming pared 3 bases from V and 8 bases from J, leaving 16 bases between. Germline-derived CDR1 and CDR2 are LNHDA and SQIVND (reference sequence). CDR3 amino acids: CASSMVQGGNEKLFF. The DNA for the CDR3 is TGTGCCAGTAGTATGGTCCAGGGCGGTAACGAAAAACTGTTTTTT.

The rearrangement uses TRBV6-2 or TRBV6-3 and TRBJ2-6; D ambiguous. The CDR3 is 14 residues long. CDR1 is MNHEY, CDR2 SVGEGT, per germline. V lost 5 bases to trimming and J lost 4 bases, with 9 bases between them. CDR3 sequence: CASSTVRGANVLTF. CDR3 DNA: TGTGCCAGCAGTACGGTCAGAGGGGCCAACGTCCTGACTTTC.

The V call is TRBV6-1, the J call TRBJ1-1; TRBD1 matches at 8 bases. The CDR3 totals 15 residues. Germline trimming cut 8 bases from V and 3 bases from J; bases unmatched to any gene: 11. Germline V gives CDR1 MNHNS, CDR2 SASEGT. The CDR3 bases are TGTGCCAGCGGGACAGGTTCGGGATCACACACTGAAGCTTTCTTT. Its protein product is CASGTGSGSHTEAFF.

V gene TRBV7-2 combines with J gene TRBJ2-4; TRBD1 matches at 8 bases. Germline-derived CDR1 and CDR2 are SGHTA and FQGNSA. The CDR3 runs to 19 residues. J gave up 1 base and V 1 base, and 12 bases lay outside the gene matches. For the CDR3, the DNA is TGTGCCAGCAGCTTAGAATCAGGGGGCGTTGATTCCGCCAAAAACATTCAGTACTTC. Translation gives CASSLESGGVDSAKNIQYF.

The V call is TRBV6-1, the J call TRBJ1-6; maybe TRBD1 (6 bases). The CDR3 totals 16 residues. Germline V gene lookup returns CDR1 MNHNS and CDR2 SASEGT. Trimming took off 8 bases at V and 0 bases at J, with 14 bases between the two ends. The CDR3 loop reads CASSGTLSSYNSPLHF. As DNA, the CDR3 is TGTGCCAGCTCCGGGACACTTAGCTCCTATAATTCACCCCTCCACTTT.

In its sample, this clonotype was seen a few times. V usage is TRBV30 and J usage is TRBJ2-7; a weak D match, TRBD2 (7 bases). V lost 3 bases and J 3 bases, leaving 18 bases between the germline ends. The CDR3 is 15 amino acids. From germline, CDR1 is GTSNPN and CDR2 SVGIG (reference sequence). CDR3 protein: CAWRLGGGNHYEQYF. The CDR3 DNA reads as TGTGCCTGGAGGTTGGGAGGGGGAAACCACTACGAGCAGTACTTC.

The V gene is TRBV7-9, the J gene TRBJ1-4; TRBD1 aligns across 7 bases. CDR1 is SEHNR and CDR2 is FQNEAQ in the germline V gene (reference sequence). The V segment lost 5 bases and the J segment 0 bases; nucleotides outside the gene matches: 6. The CDR3 is 16 residues long. The CDR3 DNA sequence: TGTGCCAGCAGCCTGGGACAGACTACAACTAATGAAAAACTGTTTTTT. It specifies CASSLGQTTTNEKLFF.

The rearrangement uses TRBV30 and TRBJ2-1, with 10 positions matching TRBD2. The CDR3 contains 15 residues. Germline V gives CDR1 GTSNPN, CDR2 SVGIG (reference sequence). V was pared by 2 bases and J by 4 bases, with 5 bases of the junction left unmatched. This CDR3 reads CAWSRNSGGYNEQFF. The CDR3 nucleotides are TGTGCCTGGAGTCGGAATAGCGGGGGGTACAATGAGCAGTTCTTC.

The gene calls are TRBV18 and TRBJ2-7; 8 bases line up with TRBD1. The CDR3 runs to 14 residues. Germline V gene sequence: CDR1 KGHSH, CDR2 LQKENI. With 3 bases clipped from V and 2 bases from J, the junction kept 3 bases outside the gene matches. CDR3 coding DNA: TGTGCCAGCTCACCCCAGGGGGCAGCCTACGAGCAGTACTTC. It translates to CASSPQGAAYEQYF. Filled out from reference TRBV18 and TRBJ2-7, the complete variable domain reads NAGVMQNPRHLVRRRGQEARLRCSPMKGHSHVYWYRQLPEEGLKFMVYLQKENIIDESGMPKERFSAEFPKEGPSILRIQQVVRGDSAAYFCASSPQGAAYEQYFGPGTRLTVT.

Only a few counts were recorded for this clonotype. The V and J genes are TRBV7-8 and TRBJ1-4; 9 nucleotides align to TRBD1. Per the germline V gene, CDR1 is SGHVS and CDR2 is FQNEAQ. The V gene end was trimmed by 5 bases and the J gene end by 8 bases; junction bases not matched to a gene: 6. This CDR3 region has 14 residues. Written as DNA, the CDR3 is TGTGCCAGCAGCCGTCGACAGGGGGGAGAAAAACTGTTTTTT. Translated, it gives CASSRRQGGEKLFF.

V usage is TRBV6-2 or TRBV6-3 and J usage is TRBJ2-2; a weak D match, TRBD2 (5 bases). Germline lookup yields CDR1 MNHEY and CDR2 SVGEGT. The CDR3 has 12 amino acids. Trimming took off 8 bases at V and 5 bases at J, with 9 bases between the two ends. CDR3 sequence (DNA): TGTGCCAGCGCTAGCTGGACCGGGGAGCTGTTTTTT. This translates into CASASWTGELFF.

This chain connects TRBV6-5 to TRBJ2-6; TRBD1 matches 11 bases. Germline V lookup: CDR1 MNHEY, CDR2 SVGAGI. The V and J ends lost 0 bases and 2 bases, in that order; junction bases with no gene match: 12. The CDR3 consists of 21 residues. This chain's CDR3 is CASSYSIGQGAVTAGANVLTF. The CDR3 nucleotides are TGTGCCAGCAGTTACTCGATCGGACAGGGGGCGGTAACTGCTGGGGCCAACGTCCTGACTTTC.

There are a few counts of this clonotype. The CDR3 DNA reads TGTGCCGGACAGACAGGAACATACACTGAAGCTTTCTTT. Its protein product is CAGQTGTYTEAFF. V gene TRBV6-1 combines with J gene TRBJ1-1; a weak D match, TRBD1 (6 bases). CDR1 and CDR2 (germline): MNHNS, SASEGT. Trimming took 11 bases from V and 3 from J, leaving 16 bases between them. The CDR3 has 13 amino acids.

The table lists this clonotype with a few counts. V usage is TRBV12-3 or TRBV12-4 and J usage is TRBJ2-2; D not certain. V was pared by 7 bases and J by 7 bases, with 4 bases between. This CDR3 spans 10 amino acids. CDR3 DNA: TGTGCCAGCAAAAGCGGGGAGCTGTTTTTT. Translating gives CASKSGELFF.

This clonotype showed up just once. V usage is TRBV4-2 and J usage is TRBJ2-3, with TRBD2 identical over 11 bases. In germline, CDR1 is LGHNA, CDR2 YNFKEQ. CDR3 length: 18 residues. The J segment lost 3 bases and the V segment lost 6 bases, leaving 14 bases of the junction unmatched. Here the CDR3 reads CASSLPRLAGLRTDTQYF. In DNA, the CDR3 is TGTGCCAGCAGTTTACCCCGACTAGCGGGGCTTCGAACAGATACGCAGTATTTT.

This clonotype was counted only a few times. The chain couples TRBV6-5 to TRBJ1-4, with no clear D. The CDR3 runs to 12 residues. Trimming took off 1 base at V and 8 bases at J, with 5 bases between the two ends. Germline V gene lookup returns CDR1 MNHEY and CDR2 SVGAGI. For the CDR3, the DNA is TGTGCCAGCAGTTACTTGGGGGAAAAACTGTTTTTT. Amino acids: CASSYLGEKLFF.

This chain connects TRBV7-2 to TRBJ2-1; 16 bases align to TRBD2. Germline loops: CDR1 SGHTA, CDR2 FQGNSA. The CDR3 covers 18 residues. J was trimmed by 7 bases and V by 5 bases; bases with no gene match: 11. The DNA for the CDR3 is TGTGCCAGCAGCAGAAGGGGGACTAGCGGGGGGGTTACTAATGAGCAGTTCTTC. Translating gives CASSRRGTSGGVTNEQFF. Combining the CDR3 with reference TRBV7-2 and TRBJ2-1 gives the whole variable domain GAGVSQSPSNKVTEKGKDVELRCDPISGHTALYWYRQSLGQGLEFLIYFQGNSAPDKSGLPSDRFSAERTGGSVSTLTIQRTQQEDSAVYLCASSRRGTSGGVTNEQFFGPGTRLTVL.